The 8 T cell receptor beta chains below come from one sample, sequenced in a study of cytomegalovirus exposure and HLA in healthy donors. Vbeta (60) and Jbeta (13) primers were used in the PCR. Clones were sequenced by immunoSEQ multiplex PCR, and TCRdb holds only the in-frame ones, with some missing. The repertoire includes about 140,000 clones, 70% to 90% of them detected once, and roughly 0.53% sits in the top ten. The sequenced material came from PBMCs. These receptors were obtained from a woman between 35 and 50 years old in good health and CMV-seronegative.

This chain joins TRBV6-5 and TRBJ2-3, with D perhaps TRBD2 (5 bases). V was shortened by 0 bases and J by 1 base, with 11 bases between the two germline ends. The CDR3 runs 16 residues. The germline CDR1 and CDR2 sequences are MNHEY and SVGAGI. CDR3 in DNA: TGTGCCAGCAGTTACTCACGGCTAGCTGGCACAGATACGCAGTATTTT. Amino acids: CASSYSRLAGTDTQYF.

The sample holds one count of this clone. An end of the junction differs from the germline gene, which may be a read error. CDR3 sequence (DNA): TGTTCCAGCACCCCCGGGGACCCGGGACAGGACTATGGCTACACCTTC. As protein: CSSTPGDPGQDYGYTF. V is TRBV7-9 and J is TRBJ1-2, with TRBD1 identical over 8 bases. This CDR3 has 16 residues. Germline CDR1 SEHNR, CDR2 FQNEAQ (reference sequence). Supplemented by reference TRBV7-9 and TRBJ1-2, the full variable domain reads DTGVSQNPRHKITKRGQNVTFRCDPISEHNRLYWYRQTLGQGPEFLTYFQNEAQLEKSRLLSDRFSAERPKGSFSTLEIQRTEQGDSAMYLCSSTPGDPGQDYGYTFGSGTRLTVV.

The chain carries TRBV11-3 and TRBJ1-3; D possibly corresponds to TRBD1 (6 bases). CDR1 and CDR2 (germline): SGHNT, YENEEA. The CDR3 contains 17 residues. Trimming cost V 5 bases and J 0 bases, with 17 bases left between them. CDR3 region: CASSPGVGRTSGNTIYF. In DNA, the CDR3 is TGTGCCAGCAGCCCAGGGGTGGGCAGGACCTCTGGAAACACCATATATTTT.

The CDR3 spells CASSLPGQGNTF. The CDR3 DNA reads TGTGCCAGCAGCCTCCCGGGACAGGGCAACACCTTC. The chain couples TRBV13 to TRBJ1-2; 9 positions agree with TRBD1. V lost 5 bases and J lost 12; bases outside the gene matches: 7. Germline loops: CDR1 PRHDT, CDR2 FYEKMQ (reference sequence). The CDR3 spans 12 residues.

The genes are TRBV10-3 and TRBJ1-5; D might be TRBD1 (6 bases). CDR1 ENHRY and CDR2 SYGVKD come from the germline V gene. Deletions cut 1 base from V and 0 bases from J, with 10 bases between. This CDR3 has 16 residues. CDR3 region: CAISEWGHPSNQPQHF. The CDR3 DNA sequence: TGTGCCATCAGTGAGTGGGGACACCCTAGCAATCAGCCCCAGCATTTT.

The chain has TRBV28 and TRBJ2-3; 12 bases match TRBD2. The V gene end was trimmed by 7 bases and the J gene end by 4 bases; junction bases not matched to a gene: 9. CDR3 length: 16 amino acids. Germline-derived CDR1 and CDR2 are MDHEN and SYDVKM. The CDR3 protein is CASTKLAGGWPDTQYF. DNA for the CDR3: TGTGCCAGCACCAAACTAGCGGGAGGTTGGCCAGATACGCAGTATTTT.

The chain carries TRBV5-4 and TRBJ2-3, with D maybe TRBD2 (6 bases). The V gene's germline CDR1 is SGHNT and CDR2 YYREEE (reference sequence). V was pared by 6 bases and J by 8 bases, with 22 bases between. This CDR3 has 15 amino acids. CDR3 loop: CASNSPGLDPGTQYF. The CDR3 nucleotides are TGTGCCAGCAACTCCCCGGGACTCGATCCCGGTACGCAGTATTTT. The variable domain in full, with the rest retrieved from reference TRBV5-4 and TRBJ2-3, is ETGVTQSPTHLIKTRGQQVTLRCSSQSGHNTVSWYQQALGQGPQFIFQYYREEENGRGNFPPRFSGLQFPNYSSELNVNALELDDSALYLCASNSPGLDPGTQYFGPGTRLTVL.

The CDR3 bases are TGTGCCCTCCCAGTCCAGGGGGGCACCGGGGAGCTGTTTTTT. Translated: CALPVQGGTGELFF. The rearrangement uses TRBV30 and TRBJ2-2; tentatively, D is TRBD1 (7 bases). The CDR3 totals 14 residues. The V end lost 8 bases, the J end lost 4 bases, and 17 bases lay between the germline ends. Germline CDR1 GTSNPN, CDR2 SVGIG (reference sequence).